The rows below give T cell receptor beta chains drawn from one sample of a study of identifying expanded T cells in peripheral blood. Using immunoSEQ multiplex PCR, the repertoire was profiled, and TCRdb retains in-frame clones only, with some absent. The table has about 78,000 clones, 70% to 90% seen once; the top ten hold 18%. Input material: blood. Receptors originate from a person aged 18 to 70 in good health. CDR3s include the opening cysteine and the closing phenylalanine or tryptophan. D genes are given only for firm matches. Expanded clones are given a class, and other clones once, few, many or no size at all.

d_gene	abundance	v_gene	j_gene	CDR3nt	CDR3aa
NA	once	TRBV14	TRBJ2-2	TGTGCCAGCAGCCACCGGGCAGGTGGAATCGGGGAGCTGTTTTTT	CASSHRAGGIGELFF
NA	NA	TRBV21-1	TRBJ2-2	TGTGCCAGCAGCAAAGGAATTCGGGGGTTGGGGCCCGGGGAGCTGTTTTTT	CASSKGIRGLGPGELFF
NA	NA	TRBV9	TRBJ1-3	TGTGCCAGCAGCGTAGGGGCAGCCAACTCTGGAAACACCATATATTTT	CASSVGAANSGNTIYF
NA	many	TRBV28	TRBJ2-7	TGTGCCAGCAGTTTCCGGGGCGGGTTCGCCTACGAGCAGTACTTC	CASSFRGGFAYEQYF
TRBD2	few	TRBV6-5	TRBJ2-3	TGTGCCAGCAGACTCGGGACTAGTTGGGATACGCAGTATTTT	CASRLGTSWDTQYF
NA	NA	TRBV6-5	TRBJ2-5	TGTGCCAGCAGTTACTCAGCGGTCCAAGAGACCCAGTACTTC	CASSYSAVQETQYF
NA	NA	TRBV11-2	TRBJ2-1	TGTGCCAGCAGGGTAGGGACTGGGGAAAATGAGCAGTTCTTC	CASRVGTGENEQFF
NA	NA	TRBV5-4	TRBJ1-2	TGTGCCAGCAGCTTGGTGACGGACTATGGCTACACCTTC	CASSLVTDYGYTF
TRBD1	once	TRBV7-8	TRBJ1-1	TGTGCCAGCAGCTTGGGACAGGGCCCTGAAGCTTTCTTT	CASSLGQGPEAFF
NA	NA	TRBV19	TRBJ2-7	TGTGCCAGTAGCGGGCGGACCTCCTACGAGCAGTACTTC	CASSGRTSYEQYF
TRBD1	NA	TRBV6-6	TRBJ1-1	TGTGCCAGCAGTTCTCCGACAGGGGTGAACACTGAAGCTTTCTTT	CASSSPTGVNTEAFF
TRBD1	NA	TRBV11-2	TRBJ2-7	TGTGCCAGCAGCTCCAGACAGGGGGCCCTCACCTACGAGCAGTACTTC	CASSSRQGALTYEQYF
NA	NA	TRBV4-3	TRBJ1-5	TGCGCCAGCAGCCAAGATTATCAGGGAAGGCAGCCCCAGCATTTT	CASSQDYQGRQPQHF
NA	NA	TRBV5-1	TRBJ2-1	TGCGCCAGCAGCTTGGCGGCCGCAGACGCCTACAATGAGCAGTTCTTC	CASSLAAADAYNEQFF
TRBD1	once	TRBV7-6	TRBJ1-2	TGTGCCAGCAGCTCCGACAGGGGAGGTGGCTACACCTTC	CASSSDRGGGYTF
NA	NA	TRBV7-9	TRBJ2-3	TGTGCCAGCAGCTCCGGTTCGGGACTCCCAGATACGCAGTATTTT	CASSSGSGLPDTQYF
NA	NA	TRBV28	TRBJ2-1	TGTGCCAGCAGTAGCTATGAGCAGTTCTTC	CASSSYEQFF
NA	NA	TRBV19	TRBJ1-5	TGTGCCAGTAGTTATAGCAATCAGCCCCAGCATTTT	CASSYSNQPQHF
NA	NA	TRBV5-6	TRBJ1-1	TGTGCCAGCAGCTTGAGGGGGAGGGAGTACATGAACACTGAAGCTTTCTTT	CASSLRGREYMNTEAFF
TRBD1	NA	TRBV5-4	TRBJ1-5	TGTGCCAGCAGCCGAGGGACAGGGAATCAGCCCCAGCATTTT	CASSRGTGNQPQHF
TRBD2	NA	TRBV19	TRBJ2-3	TGTGCCAGTAGTAAAAGCGGGGCCGGGGGGGATACGCAGTATTTT	CASSKSGAGGDTQYF
NA	few	TRBV5-1	TRBJ2-3	TGCGCCAGCAGCTCGGGCGGGGTCACAGATACGCAGTATTTT	CASSSGGVTDTQYF
NA	NA	TRBV28	TRBJ2-2	TGTGCCAGCAACCGGGCTGACACCGGGGAGCTGTTTTTT	CASNRADTGELFF